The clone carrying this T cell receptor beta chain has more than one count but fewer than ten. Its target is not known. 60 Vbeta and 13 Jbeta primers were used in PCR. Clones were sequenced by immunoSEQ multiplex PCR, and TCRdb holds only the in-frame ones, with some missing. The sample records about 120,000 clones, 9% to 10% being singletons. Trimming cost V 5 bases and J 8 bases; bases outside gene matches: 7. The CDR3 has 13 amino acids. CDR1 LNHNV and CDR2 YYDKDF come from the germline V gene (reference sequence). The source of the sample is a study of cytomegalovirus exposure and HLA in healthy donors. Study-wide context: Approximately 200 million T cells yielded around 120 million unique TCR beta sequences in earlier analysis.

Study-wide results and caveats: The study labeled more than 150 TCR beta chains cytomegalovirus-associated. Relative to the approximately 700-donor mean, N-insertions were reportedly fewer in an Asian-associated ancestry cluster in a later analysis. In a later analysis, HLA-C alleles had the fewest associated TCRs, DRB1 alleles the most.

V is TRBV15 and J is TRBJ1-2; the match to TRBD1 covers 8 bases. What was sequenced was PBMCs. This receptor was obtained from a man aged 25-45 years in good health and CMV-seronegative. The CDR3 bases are TGTGCCACCAGCGGCCAGACAGGGGTGGGCTACACCTTC. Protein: CATSGQTGVGYTF.